These 14 T cell receptor beta chains originate from one sample sequenced in a study of CD8+ T cells in alopecia areata. The treatment denotes: oral pan-JAK inhibitor, 5-10 mg twice daily. Extraction of RNA preceded its reverse transcription into cDNA, which served as the sequencing template. The data were produced by immunoSEQ multiplex PCR, yet TCRdb's version contains in-frame clones alone and is incomplete. The sample records 170,000 or so clones, roughly 53% being singletons. Sequenced here: CD8+ T cells sorted from blood, sampled at week 24, from a patient treated with tofacitinib. Receptors originate from a human donor with alopecia areata.

The chain has TRBV7-9 and TRBJ2-7; D might be TRBD2 (5 bases). CDR3 length: 12 amino acids. Germline V gene lookup returns CDR1 SEHNR and CDR2 FQNEAQ (reference sequence). Trimming took off 4 bases at V and 2 bases at J, with 6 bases between the two ends. This chain's CDR3 is CASSSGTYEQYF. CDR3 nucleotide sequence: TGTGCCAGCAGCTCGGGGACCTACGAGCAGTACTTC.

As for this clone: Other DNA sequences within the sample encode an identical CDR3. V gene TRBV14 combines with J gene TRBJ2-5; D is unclear. The germline V gene encodes CDR1 SGHDN and CDR2 FVKESK. The V end lost 0 bases, the J end lost 5 bases, and 4 bases lay between the germline ends. This CDR3 region has 12 residues. The CDR3 sequence is CASSQDPETQYF. The CDR3 DNA follows: TGTGCCAGCAGCCAAGATCCCGAGACCCAGTACTTC. The full variable domain, its missing parts supplied by reference TRBV14 and TRBJ2-5, is EAGVTQFPSHSVIEKGQTVTLRCDPISGHDNLYWYRRVMGKEIKFLLHFVKESKQDESGMPNNRFLAERTGGTYSTLKVQPAELEDSGVYFCASSQDPETQYFGPGTRLLVL.

The chain links TRBV29-1 to TRBJ1-4; weak D call: TRBD1 (5 bases). This CDR3 contains 11 residues. V gave up 5 bases and J gave up 7 bases, with 8 bases separating them. Per germline, CDR1 SQVTM and CDR2 ANQGSEA. The CDR3: CSVPGGEKLFF. The CDR3 DNA follows: TGCAGCGTTCCGGGGGGTGAAAAACTGTTTTTT.

The chain links TRBV7-9 to TRBJ2-5; 9 positions match TRBD2. Unmatched junction bases numbered 9, after V lost 1 base and J lost 3 bases. CDR3 length: 17 residues. Germline lookup yields CDR1 SEHNR and CDR2 FQNEAQ (reference sequence). CDR3 residues: CASSLDSGGPSEETQYF. CDR3 DNA sequence: TGTGCCAGCAGCTTAGATAGCGGGGGTCCCTCCGAAGAGACCCAGTACTTC.

The rearrangement uses TRBV15 and TRBJ2-3; 7 nucleotides match TRBD1. This CDR3 spans 17 amino acids. The germline CDR1 and CDR2 sequences are LNHNV and YYDKDF (reference sequence). J gave up 3 bases and V 5 bases, and 14 bases lay outside the gene matches. CDR3 region: CATSFSVWDRQTDTQYF. The CDR3 DNA is TGTGCCACCAGCTTTTCGGTCTGGGACAGACAAACAGATACGCAGTATTTT.

A few counts support this clone. V gene TRBV19 combines with J gene TRBJ1-1; no clear D. V was pared by 7 bases and J by 6 bases, with 9 bases between. This CDR3 has 11 amino acids. Germline CDR1 LNHDA, CDR2 SQIVND (reference sequence). Written as DNA, the CDR3 is TGTGCCAGTACGAAAAACCCTGAAGCTTTCTTT. Translated: CASTKNPEAFF.

This chain connects TRBV25-1 to TRBJ1-5; D gene unclear. Looked up from germline, CDR1 is MGHDK and CDR2 is SYGVNS. CDR3 size: 14 residues. Trimming left V 11 bases short and J 0 bases short, with 14 bases between. The CDR3 loop is CASAGENSNQPQHF. The CDR3 nucleotides read TGTGCCTCAGCCGGAGAAAATAGCAATCAGCCCCAGCATTTT.

The rearrangement links TRBV13 to TRBJ1-1; weak D call: TRBD1 (6 bases). Germline assignment: CDR1 PRHDT and CDR2 FYEKMQ (reference sequence). Trimming cost V 5 bases and J 1 base, with 11 bases left between them. This CDR3 has 14 amino acids. The CDR3, as DNA: TGTGCCAGCAGCCCGGAGACAGGGAACACTGAAGCTTTCTTT. This codes for CASSPETGNTEAFF.

The chain's CDR3 is CSVNGPGGGEQYF. DNA of the CDR3: TGCAGCGTTAATGGCCCAGGGGGCGGCGAGCAGTACTTC. The genes are TRBV29-1 and TRBJ2-7, with 8 bases that match TRBD1. Looked up from germline, CDR1 is SQVTM and CDR2 is ANQGSEA. This CDR3 spans 13 amino acids. The J segment lost 6 bases and the V segment lost 5 bases, leaving 9 bases of the junction unmatched.

The CDR3 is CASSPGGVGYTF. The CDR3 DNA sequence: TGCGCCAGCAGCCCAGGGGGCGTGGGCTACACCTTC. The chain combines TRBV4-1 with TRBJ1-2, with TRBD1 matching over 8 bases. This CDR3 contains 12 residues. V lost 4 bases, J lost 8 bases, and 3 bases stayed unmatched. Germline values: CDR1 MGHRA, CDR2 YSYEKL.

This chain joins TRBV19 and TRBJ1-1; D is possibly TRBD1 (5 bases). CDR1 and CDR2 (germline): LNHDA, SQIVND (reference sequence). The CDR3 totals 15 residues. V dropped 3 bases and J dropped 1 base, with 12 bases sitting between them. This CDR3 is CASSIGTTANTEAFF. As DNA, the CDR3 is TGTGCCAGTAGTATTGGGACGACAGCGAACACTGAAGCTTTCTTT. The whole variable domain, remainder taken from reference TRBV19 and TRBJ1-1, is DGGITQSPKYLFRKEGQNVTLSCEQNLNHDAMYWYRQDPGQGLRLIYYSQIVNDFQKGDIAEGYSVSREKKESFPLTVTSAQKNPTAFYLCASSIGTTANTEAFFGQGTRLTVV.

The J gene is TRBJ1-2, the V gene TRBV2, with TRBD1 as a possible D gene (5 bases). V was clipped by 10 bases and J by 5 bases, with 14 bases between them. Germline V gene sequence: CDR1 SNHLY, CDR2 FYNNEI. The CDR3 is 12 amino acids. The CDR3 region has the DNA TGTGCCATACCTCCGGGGGAGTATGGCTACACCTTC. Translating gives CAIPPGEYGYTF.

This chain joins TRBV4-1 and TRBJ2-5; TRBD1 aligns across 8 bases. Germline CDR1 is MGHRA and CDR2 is YSYEKL. The CDR3 extends over 13 amino acids. J was trimmed by 5 bases and V by 4 bases; bases with no gene match: 3. CDR3 coding DNA: TGCGCCAGCAGCCGGAACAGGGGGGAGACCCAGTACTTC. Residues: CASSRNRGETQYF.

This clone occurred a few times. The gene calls are TRBV27 and TRBJ2-2; maybe TRBD1 (6 bases). The CDR3 has 15 amino acids. The germline V gene encodes CDR1 MNHEY and CDR2 SMNVEV (reference sequence). V was clipped by 2 bases and J by 5 bases, with 12 bases between them. CDR3 sequence reads: CASSLNNRATGELFF. In nucleotides, the CDR3 is TGTGCCAGCAGTTTAAATAACAGGGCTACCGGGGAGCTGTTTTTT.